A selection of T cell receptor beta chains follows, all from one sample in a study of blood T cells in healthy people across ages. One entry per CDR3 protein results from TCRdb running MiXCR on the 5' RACE reads. The table has roughly 550,000 distinct CDR3 sequences, 24% seen once. The same data also went into a second study, on T cells of mothers and their children.

Sequencing used blood. These receptors were obtained from a boy younger than 18 in good health. Both conserved end residues are part of each CDR3. The D gene is left open where the match is weak. Rows may omit the clone size; those that give it use once, few, many or a size class.

j_call v_call d_call clone_size cdr3_aa cdr3_nt
TRBJ1-6 TRBV7-3 . once CASSLGAGPLHF TGTGCCAGCAGCTTGGGGGCCGGTCCCCTCCACTTT
TRBJ1-2 TRBV20-1 . few CSARDTARNYGYTF TGCAGTGCTAGAGATACGGCCCGTAACTATGGCTACACCTTC
TRBJ2-7 TRBV7-3 TRBD1 few CASSSGTGTTEQYF TGTGCCAGCAGCTCCGGGACAGGGACGACCGAGCAGTACTTC
TRBJ2-5 TRBV14 TRBD2 few CASSQGTSGGLETQYF TGTGCCAGCAGCCAAGGGACTAGCGGGGGGCTGGAGACCCAGTACTTC
TRBJ1-4 TRBV6-2/TRBV6-3 . few CASSSRGANEKLFF TGTGCCAGCAGTTCGCGGGGAGCTAATGAAAAACTGTTTTTT
TRBJ2-3 TRBV7-9 . . CASSRGLGYSTDTQYF TGTGCCAGCAGCCGAGGACTGGGCTATAGCACAGATACGCAGTATTTT
TRBJ2-5 TRBV19 . few CASSMSSGPGEEQYF TGTGCCAGTAGTATGAGTTCGGGACCAGGGGAGGAGCAGTACTTC
TRBJ1-2 TRBV7-9 . few CASSLQGRAYGYTF TGTGCCAGCAGCCTCCAGGGCAGGGCTTATGGCTACACCTTC
TRBJ2-1 TRBV28 . . CASSYRGALRGEQFF TGTGCCAGCAGTTACCGGGGAGCCTTACGGGGCGAGCAGTTCTTC
TRBJ1-5 TRBV6-5 . . CASSTESNQPQHF TGTGCCAGCAGTACAGAAAGCAATCAGCCCCAGCATTTT
TRBJ2-7 TRBV6-5 . . CASSYSSRTKVTYEQYF TGTGCCAGCAGTTACTCGAGCCGGACTAAAGTTACCTACGAGCAGTACTTC
TRBJ2-1 TRBV4-3 TRBD2 . CASSQDPSGGTHEQFF TGCGCCAGCAGCCAAGATCCGAGCGGGGGGACCCATGAGCAGTTCTTC
TRBJ2-7 TRBV4-2 . . CASSQPGNEQYF TGTGCCAGCAGCCAACCCGGGAACGAGCAGTACTTC
TRBJ2-7 TRBV20-1 . . CSARPYLAEPYEQYF TGCAGTGCTCGCCCCTACTTAGCGGAACCCTACGAGCAGTACTTC
TRBJ2-2 TRBV19 . . CASNQGSVTGALFF TGTGCCAGTAACCAGGGTTCGGTGACCGGGGCGCTGTTTTTT
TRBJ1-4 TRBV27 . . CASSAFPTNEKLFF TGTGCCAGCAGTGCCTTCCCAACTAATGAAAAACTGTTTTTT
TRBJ2-6 TRBV12-3/TRBV12-4 . . CASSRNSGADVLTF TGTGCCAGCAGCAGGAACTCTGGGGCCGACGTCCTGACTTTC
TRBJ1-2 TRBV6-2/TRBV6-3 TRBD1 . CASGGQGDGYTF TGTGCCAGCGGAGGACAGGGGGATGGCTACACCTTC
TRBJ2-7 TRBV20-1 . . CSAGAGSVAVQYF TGCAGTGCTGGGGCTGGCTCAGTTGCTGTGCAGTACTTC
TRBJ2-7 TRBV24-1 TRBD1 few CATSGAGTGAAEQYF TGTGCCACCAGTGGGGCCGGGACAGGAGCCGCCGAGCAGTACTTC
TRBJ2-7 TRBV30 . . CALLPGPGVGEQYF TGTGCCTTATTACCGGGCCCGGGAGTAGGCGAGCAGTACTTC
TRBJ2-7 TRBV29-1 . . CSAWQDEQYF TGCAGCGCCTGGCAGGACGAGCAGTACTTC
TRBJ1-2 TRBV11-2 . . CASSLSGGLGYGYTF TGTGCCAGCAGCTTATCGGGGGGGCTGGGCTATGGCTACACCTTC
TRBJ2-3 TRBV6-1 TRBD2 few CASSPRPGASGGSSTDTQYF TGTGCCAGCAGTCCCCGCCCCGGGGCTAGCGGGGGGTCAAGCACAGATACGCAGTATTTT
TRBJ2-7 TRBV7-2 TRBD1 many CASSYGQGVSYEQYF TGTGCCAGCAGCTACGGACAGGGGGTGTCCTACGAGCAGTACTTC
TRBJ2-7 TRBV28 . . CANSLPPGSTYEQYF TGTGCCAACAGTTTGCCCCCCGGGAGCACCTACGAGCAGTACTTC
TRBJ1-1 TRBV9 TRBD1 few CASSLGTGESNTEAFF TGTGCCAGCAGCCTTGGGACAGGGGAATCGAACACTGAAGCTTTCTTT
TRBJ1-1 TRBV29-1 . . CSVEVEGLNTEAFF TGCAGCGTTGAAGTGGAGGGGCTGAACACTGAAGCTTTCTTT
TRBJ2-1 TRBV28 TRBD2 many CASSPGTSGRYEQFF TGTGCCAGCAGTCCCGGGACTAGCGGGAGGTATGAGCAGTTCTTC
TRBJ2-6 TRBV7-2 TRBD1 . CASSTQGMGANVLTF TGTGCCAGCAGTACACAGGGGATGGGGGCCAACGTCCTGACTTTC
TRBJ1-1 TRBV28 . . CASSLWGVIAEAFF TGTGCCAGCAGTTTATGGGGGGTTATCGCTGAAGCTTTCTTT
TRBJ2-4 TRBV9 . once CASSVAPGSTNIQYF TGTGCCAGCAGCGTAGCCCCGGGGTCGACAAACATTCAGTACTTC
TRBJ2-3 TRBV24-1 TRBD1 . CATSDPSRGRVEDTQYF TGTGCCACCAGTGACCCCTCCAGGGGGCGCGTCGAAGATACGCAGTATTTT
TRBJ2-3 TRBV6-5 . . CASSYLRGRDTQYF TGTGCCAGCAGTTACCTTCGCGGGCGAGATACGCAGTATTTT
TRBJ1-1 TRBV4-1 . . CASLSGSEAFF TGCGCCAGCCTTAGTGGGTCTGAAGCTTTCTTT
TRBJ1-1 TRBV20-1 TRBD1 many CSAKYTGDTEAFF TGCAGTGCAAAATATACAGGGGACACTGAAGCTTTCTTT
TRBJ2-2 TRBV7-3 . . CASSLKAGLTAGELFF TGTGCCAGCAGCTTAAAGGCAGGATTAACCGCCGGGGAGCTGTTTTTT
TRBJ2-3 TRBV6-2/TRBV6-3 TRBD2 . CASSSLGLAGGADTQYF TGTGCCAGCAGTTCCCTGGGACTAGCGGGGGGGGCAGATACGCAGTATTTT
TRBJ2-7 TRBV20-1 . . CSAIERNSHLEQYF TGTAGTGCCATCGAACGTAATAGTCATCTCGAGCAGTACTTC
TRBJ2-3 TRBV4-2 . few CASSQGVTPTDTQYF TGTGCCAGCAGCCAAGGTGTAACCCCCACAGATACGCAGTATTTT
TRBJ2-3 TRBV9 TRBD1 few CASSSGTGGSDTQYF TGTGCCAGCAGCTCGGGGACAGGGGGCTCAGACACGCAGTATTTT
TRBJ2-5 TRBV15 . . CATSRDGSDSPGPKETQYF TGTGCCACCAGCAGAGATGGGTCAGACAGCCCCGGACCAAAAGAGACCCAGTACTTC
TRBJ2-2 TRBV4-2 . . CASSQVMGSNTGELFF TGTGCCAGCAGCCAAGTTATGGGTTCGAACACCGGGGAGCTGTTTTTT
TRBJ1-2 TRBV3-1 . . CASSQKTGTVWWSGGYTF TGTGCCAGCAGCCAAAAAACCGGGACCGTGTGGTGGAGTGGAGGCTACACCTTC
TRBJ1-6 TRBV2 . few CASSVPSSYNSPLHF TGTGCCAGCAGTGTGCCAAGCTCCTATAATTCACCCCTCCACTTT
TRBJ2-5 TRBV28 TRBD2 . CASSFMGGRETQYF TGTGCCAGCAGTTTTATGGGGGGGAGAGAGACCCAGTACTTC
TRBJ2-7 TRBV11-2 TRBD2 . CASRGRALEQYF TGTGCCAGCCGGGGGAGGGCCCTTGAGCAGTACTTC
TRBJ2-6 TRBV15 . . CATSRVDGGANVLTF TGTGCCACCAGCAGAGTCGATGGTGGGGCCAACGTCCTGACTTTC
TRBJ2-2 TRBV28 TRBD1 few CASSTPGQGPTGELFF TGTGCCAGCAGTACACCGGGACAGGGGCCCACCGGGGAGCTGTTTTTT
TRBJ1-2 TRBV2 TRBD1 . CASRGQGQDGYTF TGTGCCAGCCGAGGACAGGGCCAGGATGGCTACACCTTC
TRBJ2-1 TRBV5-4 . . CASSLEGGGNEQFF TGTGCCAGCAGCTTGGAAGGGGGTGGCAATGAGCAGTTCTTC
TRBJ2-5 TRBV15 . . CATSRGGSSDRFQETQYF TGTGCCACCAGCAGAGGAGGATCCTCGGACCGTTTTCAAGAGACCCAGTACTTC
TRBJ2-5 TRBV7-2 TRBD2 . CASSLLAGGPVETQYF TGTGCCAGCAGCTTATTGGCGGGGGGGCCAGTAGAGACCCAGTACTTC
TRBJ1-5 TRBV29-1 . . CSVLDSSNQPQHF TGCAGCGTTCTTGACAGTAGCAATCAGCCCCAGCATTTT
TRBJ1-2 TRBV5-1 . . CASSLDNQVYGYTF TGCGCCAGCAGCTTAGACAATCAGGTCTATGGCTACACCTTC
TRBJ2-3 TRBV7-2 TRBD1 . CASRWTGTRADTQYF TGTGCCAGCAGATGGACAGGAACCCGGGCGGATACGCAGTATTTT
TRBJ2-3 TRBV24-1 . few CATRSTDTQYF TGTGCCACCCGGAGCACAGATACGCAGTATTTT
TRBJ1-2 TRBV5-6 TRBD1 few CASSPQGVTNYGYTF TGTGCCAGCAGCCCGCAGGGGGTCACCAACTATGGCTACACCTTC
TRBJ1-1 TRBV6-1 . few CAIWASPLSPEAFF TGTGCCATCTGGGCTTCCCCTTTAAGTCCTGAAGCTTTCTTT
TRBJ1-1 TRBV30 . . CAWGPRGSNTEAFF TGTGCCTGGGGCCCCAGGGGTAGCAACACTGAAGCTTTCTTT